Each of the 15 T cell receptor beta chains below was sequenced from the same sample in a study of metastatic and nonmetastatic thyroid tumors (dated by TCRdb to 2020 to 2022). None of the patients had been given any treatment before thyroid surgery. Receptor libraries were prepared by PCR. Sequencing was carried out with an Illumina HiSeq 4000. TCRdb reran the public reads through fastp at Q25 and MiXCR, keeping productive beta chains. The sample has more than 85,000 clones on record, 8% to 9.5% of them singletons. The ten largest clonotypes hold around 9.2% of the sample. Sequencing used blood. These receptors originate from a female donor with papillary thyroid cancer or a benign thyroid nodule (not recorded which). Some clones in this sample may be carry-over from other donors' samples.

In its sample, this clone was seen once. This chain uses TRBV30 with TRBJ2-5; D might be TRBD1 (6 bases). The CDR3 sequence is 12 residues long. V was clipped by 4 bases and J by 4 bases, with 10 bases between them. The V gene's germline CDR1 is GTSNPN and CDR2 SVGIG (reference sequence). CDR3 amino acids: CAWKQGSETQYF. As DNA, the CDR3 is TGTGCCTGGAAACAGGGCTCAGAGACCCAGTACTTC.

This clone was recorded many times. This CDR3 is also generated by other DNA sequences in the sample. The V gene is TRBV7-9, the J gene TRBJ2-5; no definite D call. CDR1 and CDR2 from the germline V gene are SEHNR and FQNEAQ (reference sequence). The CDR3 spans 12 residues. V dropped 0 bases and J dropped 5 bases, with 4 bases sitting between them. The CDR3 reads CASSLAGETQYF. The DNA of the CDR3 is TGTGCCAGCAGCTTAGCGGGCGAGACCCAGTACTTC.

This clone was seen at least ten times. V is TRBV7-9 and J is TRBJ1-1, with D possibly being TRBD1 (5 bases). V was cut by 7 bases and J by 4 bases, with 13 bases left in between. Germline V gene sequence: CDR1 SEHNR, CDR2 FQNEAQ (reference sequence). The CDR3 is 13 amino acids. The CDR3 protein is CASTGAGSTEAFF. DNA for the CDR3: TGTGCCAGCACCGGGGCTGGGAGCACTGAAGCTTTCTTT. The whole variable domain, filled in from reference TRBV7-9 and TRBJ1-1, reads DTGVSQNPRHKITKRGQNVTFRCDPISEHNRLYWYRQTLGQGPEFLTYFQNEAQLEKSRLLSDRFSAERPKGSFSTLEIQRTEQGDSAMYLCASTGAGSTEAFFGQGTRLTVV.

About this clone: This may be a read error, as it is one base from a much larger clone. The CDR3 end shows no conserved phenylalanine or tryptophan, and so a read error is likely. The CDR3 sequence: CASSSPGSGTEAFL. The DNA for the CDR3 is TGTGCCAGCAGTTCGCCGGGTTCTGGCACTGAAGCTTTCCTT. The chain joins TRBV27 to TRBJ1-1; no clear D. The CDR3 is made up of 14 amino acids. Germline CDR1 reads MNHEY; CDR2 reads SMNVEV (reference sequence). V was cut by 4 bases and J by 4 bases, with 13 bases left in between.

The J gene is TRBJ2-6, the V gene TRBV5-1, with TRBD1 as a possible D gene (6 bases). Trimming took off 4 bases at V and 2 bases at J, with 16 bases between the two ends. The CDR3 consists of 17 residues. CDR1 and CDR2 from the germline V gene are SGHRS and YFSETQ. The CDR3 coding sequence is TGCGCCAGCAGCCCTCCGGTACAGGGTGCTGGGGCCAACGTCCTGACTTTC. Translation: CASSPPVQGAGANVLTF. Supplemented by reference TRBV5-1 and TRBJ2-6, the full variable domain reads KAGVTQTPRYLIKTRGQQVTLSCSPISGHRSVSWYQQTPGQGLQFLFEYFSETQRNKGNFPGRFSGRQFSNSRSEMNVSTLELGDSALYLCASSPPVQGAGANVLTFGAGSRLTVL.

The table lists this clone with many counts. The chain has TRBV19 and TRBJ2-4; D call uncertain. Per germline, CDR1 LNHDA and CDR2 SQIVND (reference sequence). Trimming took 5 bases from V and 7 from J, leaving 15 bases between them. This CDR3 has 14 amino acids. CDR3 sequence: CASSARGVLNIQYF. The CDR3 coding sequence is TGTGCCAGTAGTGCCCGAGGAGTTCTCAACATTCAGTACTTC.

To note about this clone: A much more abundant neighbour one base away suggests this may be a read error. At the DNA level, this CDR3 is encoded by other sequences in the same sample as well. J is TRBJ2-5 and V is TRBV5-1; 7 bases map to TRBD2. Germline V lookup: CDR1 SGHRS, CDR2 YFSETQ. This CDR3 is 14 amino acids long. The CDR3 sequence is CASSFSGGTETQYF. The CDR3 nucleotides are TGCGCCAGCAGCTTCTCGGGGGGAACGGAGACACAGTACTTC.

This clone showed up many times. The chain uses TRBV18 and TRBJ1-5, with no clear D. Germline V gives CDR1 KGHSH, CDR2 LQKENI. This CDR3 has 15 amino acids. Trimming pared 5 bases from V and 0 bases from J, leaving 11 bases between. CDR3 in DNA: TGTGCCAGCTCATCTACAGTCTATAGCAATCAGCCCCAGCATTTT. It translates to CASSSTVYSNQPQHF.

This clone was detected ten times or more. The chain carries TRBV12-3 or TRBV12-4 and TRBJ1-5; TRBD1 agrees at 7 bases. Unmatched junction bases numbered 5, after V lost 1 base and J lost 5 bases. This CDR3 comprises 15 residues. CDR3 coding DNA: TGTGCCAGCAGTTTAGACGGGCAGGGGGATCAGCCCCAGCATTTT. It encodes CASSLDGQGDQPQHF.

The rearrangement joins TRBV20-1 to TRBJ2-7; 12 bases match TRBD2. This CDR3 is built from 14 residues. V lost 7 bases, J lost 0 bases, and 4 bases stayed unmatched. Germline CDR1 and CDR2: DFQATT and SNEGSKA (reference sequence). The CDR3 DNA is TGCAGTGTCCCACTAGCGGGGGGCTCCTACGAGCAGTACTTC. Residues: CSVPLAGGSYEQYF.

In this sample, this clone turned up many times. This chain connects TRBV10-3 to TRBJ2-3; 12 positions agree with TRBD1. This CDR3 has 16 amino acids. Germline trimming cut 4 bases from V and 6 bases from J; bases unmatched to any gene: 8. Germline V gene lookup returns CDR1 ENHRY and CDR2 SYGVKD. In DNA form, the CDR3 reads TGTGCCATCAGTGGAGACCGGGACAGGGGGCGGGATACGCAGTATTTT. Protein: CAISGDRDRGRDTQYF.

This clone has a handful of counts. This sequence joins TRBV4-1 and TRBJ2-1; TRBD2 matches 10 bases. Germline V gives CDR1 MGHRA, CDR2 YSYEKL. Trimming at V came to 4 bases and at J to 8 bases, leaving 11 bases not matched to a gene. CDR3 size: 16 residues. For the CDR3, the DNA is TGCGCCAGCAGCCCTTATGGGACTAGCGTATTCGATGAGCAGTTCTTC. Translated, it gives CASSPYGTSVFDEQFF.

The rearrangement joins TRBV11-1 to TRBJ2-1; 11 positions match TRBD2. V was clipped by 8 bases and J by 1 base; unmatched bases: 7. The CDR3 totals 16 residues. Looked up from germline, CDR1 is SGHAT and CDR2 is FQDESV (reference sequence). CDR3 in DNA: TGTGCCAGCCGCCTACTAGCGGGGGCTTCCTACAATGAGCAGTTCTTC. Residues: CASRLLAGASYNEQFF.

This clone was seen only once. This chain uses TRBV20-1 with TRBJ1-2, with D hard to call. Germline V lookup: CDR1 DFQATT, CDR2 SNEGSKA (reference sequence). Trimming cost V 5 bases and J 5 bases, with 15 bases left between them. CDR3 length equals 13 residues. For the CDR3, the DNA is TGCAGTGCTCACCACCCCAACGGGTATGGCTACACCTTC. It specifies CSAHHPNGYGYTF.

This rearrangement joins TRBV9 to TRBJ2-5; no firm D call. V was pared by 0 bases and J by 11 bases, with 17 bases between. Germline lookup yields CDR1 SGDLS and CDR2 YYNGEE. The CDR3 extends over 14 amino acids. The CDR3 sequence: CASSVGVAQERQYF. In nucleotides, the CDR3 is TGTGCCAGCAGCGTAGGGGTAGCCCAAGAGAGGCAGTACTTC.